The 2 T cell receptor beta chains below come from one sample, sequenced in a study of T cells in Graves' hyperthyroidism and ophthalmopathy. Authors of the study amplified TCR beta CDR3 regions from RNA transcripts. An initial round of RT-PCR targeting the TCR CDR3 relied on the HTBI primer set. TCRdb ran MiXCR on the multiplex PCR reads and lists one entry per CDR3 protein. The sample shows about 210,000 distinct CDR3 sequences, roughly 17% of them seen only once. The material sequenced was blood. These receptor sequences come from a man aged 50 to 59 with Graves' hyperthyroidism.

Many counts were recorded for this clonotype. The chain joins TRBV6-1 to TRBJ2-5; D is unclear. V lost 2 bases to trimming and J lost 4 bases, with 11 bases between them. Germline CDR1 reads MNHNS; CDR2 reads SASEGT. This CDR3 has 14 residues. CDR3 bases: TGTGCCAGCAGTGAACAGGAATTGCTAGAGACCCAGTACTTC. Encoded protein: CASSEQELLETQYF.

In its sample, this clonotype was seen a few times. The rearrangement uses TRBV27 and TRBJ1-2, with D perhaps TRBD1 (5 bases). In germline, CDR1 is MNHEY, CDR2 SMNVEV (reference sequence). The CDR3 has 15 amino acids. V was trimmed by 0 bases and J by 8 bases, leaving 16 bases between them. The CDR3 sequence is CASSLSVVGAGGYTF. The CDR3 nucleotides are TGTGCCAGCAGTTTATCGGTCGTCGGGGCTGGGGGCTACACCTTC.